These 22 T cell receptor beta chains were sequenced from one sample in a study of regulatory T cells in long-lasting Graves disease. As for time point: persistent/refractory GD, antithyroid drugs over 5 years with positive TRAb. RNA isolated from PBMCs was used to make the TCR library. Libraries of TCR beta came from iRepertoire HTBI primers plus Arm-PCR of CDR3 regions. TCRdb itself ran the multiplex PCR reads through MiXCR, one entry per CDR3 protein. Seen here are approximately 290,000 distinct CDR3 sequences, roughly a fifth observed once, and the top ten hold more than 55%. Here the sequenced sample was peripheral blood mononuclear cells (PBMCs), taken when the disease was refractory, from a patient treated with antithyroid drugs. The receptors derive from a female donor with Graves disease.

The chain is built from TRBV6-2 or TRBV6-3 and TRBJ2-7; perhaps TRBD1 as D (5 bases). This CDR3 has 17 amino acids. Trimming left V 2 bases short and J 3 bases short, with 20 bases between. The germline gives CDR1 MNHEY, CDR2 SVGEGT. CDR3 in DNA: TGTGCCAGCAGTTACGCCCCCAACCCTTCGACAGTCTACGAGCAGTACTTC. Amino acids: CASSYAPNPSTVYEQYF.

This clonotype was observed many times. The chain has TRBV13 and TRBJ2-7, with 11 bases lining up with TRBD2. CDR1 is PRHDT and CDR2 is FYEKMQ in the germline V gene (reference sequence). This CDR3 region has 16 residues. J lost 4 bases, V lost 5 bases, and 10 bases had no gene match. The CDR3 spells CASSVTGTSGMYEQYF. CDR3 in DNA: TGTGCCAGCAGCGTCACCGGGACTAGCGGTATGTACGAGCAGTACTTC.

This sequence joins TRBV29-1 and TRBJ1-1; no clear D gene. The CDR3 totals 12 residues. The germline V gene has CDR1 SQVTM and CDR2 ANQGSEA. Between the trimmed V and J ends, which lost 4 bases and 4 bases, there was a span of 10 bases. Here the CDR3 reads CSVALGSTEAFF. CDR3 DNA sequence: TGCAGCGTTGCATTAGGGTCCACTGAAGCTTTCTTT.

This clonotype was detected many times. The rearrangement links TRBV28 to TRBJ2-7, with 7 bases identical to TRBD1. The ends lost 6 bases at V and 4 bases at J; junction bases unmatched: 9. The CDR3 contains 14 residues. The germline V gene encodes CDR1 MDHEN and CDR2 SYDVKM. CDR3 region: CASSPGQVEYEQYF. In DNA, the CDR3 is TGTGCCAGCAGCCCCGGACAGGTTGAATACGAGCAGTACTTC.

In this sample, this clonotype turned up many times. This CDR3 reads CATAKDNDYGYTF. The CDR3 nucleotides read TGTGCCACCGCGAAGGACAACGACTATGGCTACACCTTC. The chain has TRBV24-1 and TRBJ1-2; tentative D call: TRBD1 (5 bases). Germline loops: CDR1 KGHDR, CDR2 SFDVKD. Trimming shortened V by 9 bases and J by 3 bases, and 13 bases separated the two germline ends. This CDR3 has 13 amino acids.

This clonotype was counted ten times or more. V is TRBV30 and J is TRBJ1-1; no definite D call. The germline V gene encodes CDR1 GTSNPN and CDR2 SVGIG (reference sequence). The CDR3 is 12 residues long. V dropped 2 bases and J dropped 1 base, with 5 bases sitting between them. CDR3 region: CAWSFGNTEAFF. In DNA form, the CDR3 reads TGTGCCTGGAGTTTTGGGAACACTGAAGCTTTCTTT.

There are a few counts of this clonotype. The CDR3 coding sequence is TGTGCCAGCAGCTTATCTCGGCAGGGGGGTTCCGAGCAGTACTTC. This gives the protein CASSLSRQGGSEQYF. This chain uses TRBV7-2 with TRBJ2-7; D possibly corresponds to TRBD1 (7 bases). In germline, CDR1 is SGHTA, CDR2 FQGNSA. Trimming shortened V by 2 bases and J by 6 bases, and 17 bases separated the two germline ends. This CDR3 comprises 15 residues.

The sample holds a few counts of this clonotype. The chain carries TRBV20-1 and TRBJ2-7; the D gene is possibly TRBD2 (6 bases). Germline values: CDR1 DFQATT, CDR2 SNEGSKA (reference sequence). V lost 1 base to trimming and J lost 7 bases, with 14 bases between them. The CDR3 loop spans 13 amino acids. CDR3 in DNA: TGCAGTGCTAGAGGACGGGAGAAGCGGGAGCAGTACTTC. Its translation: CSARGREKREQYF.

The sample holds many counts of this clonotype. The chain links TRBV12-3 or TRBV12-4 to TRBJ1-1, with 7 bases aligning to TRBD1. The CDR3 is 16 residues long. The V and J ends lost 5 bases and 0 bases, in that order; junction bases with no gene match: 9. CDR3 DNA: TGTGCCAGCAGTCCTCCCCAGGGACAGCTGAACACTGAAGCTTTCTTT. Its translation: CASSPPQGQLNTEAFF.

With regard to this clonotype: The conserved closing phenylalanine or tryptophan is absent in this CDR3, likely reflecting a read error. The V gene is TRBV7-2, the J gene TRBJ2-5; D unclear. The ends were cut back, 6 bases at V and 3 bases at J, with 11 bases in the middle. The CDR3 is 13 residues long. Germline CDR1 SGHTA, CDR2 FQGNSA. In nucleotides, the CDR3 is TGTGCCAGCAGTGTAGCCTGGAAAGAGACCCAGTACTCC. Its translation: CASSVAWKETQYS.

The chain has TRBV6-1 and TRBJ1-1; maybe TRBD1 (5 bases). The CDR3 runs 13 residues. Trimming pared 6 bases from V and 10 bases from J, leaving 18 bases between. Germline CDR1 is MNHNS and CDR2 is SASEGT. The CDR3 loop is CASSPLDSGRAFF. The DNA of the CDR3 is TGTGCCAGCAGCCCCCTCGACAGCGGGAGAGCTTTCTTT.

This clonotype was counted between two and nine times. The chain couples TRBV11-2 to TRBJ2-3; D ambiguous. The CDR3 is 13 amino acids. Germline V CDR1 and CDR2: SGHAT, FQNNGV. The V end lost 5 bases, the J end lost 4 bases, and 10 bases lay between the germline ends. The CDR3 DNA reads TGTGCCAGCAGCCACGAGGCGTCAGATACGCAGTATTTT. Translating it yields CASSHEASDTQYF.

This clonotype has more than one count but fewer than ten. This chain joins TRBV27 and TRBJ2-2, with TRBD2 matching over 12 bases. From germline, CDR1 is MNHEY and CDR2 SMNVEV (reference sequence). J gave up 7 bases and V 4 bases, and 10 bases lay outside the gene matches. The CDR3 extends over 17 amino acids. The CDR3 region is CASSSPGLAGSFGELFF. CDR3 sequence (DNA): TGTGCCAGCAGTTCCCCTGGACTAGCGGGATCTTTCGGGGAGCTGTTTTTT.

This clonotype was counted many times. This chain joins TRBV30 and TRBJ1-1; 7 bases are a match to TRBD1. The CDR3 covers 12 residues. The V gene's germline CDR1 is GTSNPN and CDR2 SVGIG (reference sequence). With V trimmed by 3 bases and J by 11 bases, 9 bases remained unmatched. CDR3 loop: CAWSNRGKVAFF. The CDR3 nucleotides read TGTGCCTGGAGCAACAGGGGAAAAGTGGCTTTCTTT.

This clonotype has at least ten counts. The chain recombines TRBV20-1 with TRBJ2-1; 12 positions match TRBD2. Germline V CDR1 and CDR2: DFQATT, SNEGSKA (reference sequence). The J segment lost 8 bases and the V segment lost 0 bases, leaving 5 bases of the junction unmatched. The CDR3 is 15 amino acids. Written as DNA, the CDR3 is TGCAGTGCTAGAGAGAGGACTAGCGGGATCGATGAGCAGTTCTTC. Amino acid sequence: CSARERTSGIDEQFF.

There are many counts of this clonotype. The V gene is TRBV6-1, the J gene TRBJ2-5; TRBD1 is a possible D gene (7 bases). CDR1 MNHNS and CDR2 SASEGT come from the germline V gene. The CDR3 consists of 15 residues. With 3 bases removed from V and 4 bases from J, the gap between germline ends came to 15 bases. The CDR3 region is CASSDWQGGGETQYF. The CDR3 coding sequence is TGTGCCAGCAGTGATTGGCAGGGGGGAGGAGAGACCCAGTACTTC.

In its sample, this clonotype was seen many times. V and J are TRBV15 and TRBJ2-7; 7 bases agree with TRBD1. The CDR3 extends over 15 amino acids. V gave up 0 bases and J gave up 4 bases; unmatched junction bases: 6. Germline assignment: CDR1 LNHNV and CDR2 YYDKDF (reference sequence). CDR3 nucleotide sequence: TGTGCCACCAGCAGAGATCTTGGACAGGTTTACGAGCAGTACTTC. Translation gives CATSRDLGQVYEQYF.

The table lists this clonotype with many counts. The V and J genes are TRBV12-3 or TRBV12-4 and TRBJ2-5; 7 positions agree with TRBD1. CDR3 length equals 15 residues. V lost 3 bases to trimming and J lost 5 bases; unmatched junction nucleotides: 9. Here the CDR3 reads CASSLSGQAEETQYF. CDR3 DNA: TGTGCCAGCAGTTTGTCTGGACAGGCAGAGGAGACCCAGTACTTC.

This chain uses TRBV30 with TRBJ1-1; D is unclear. V shed 3 bases and J shed 6 bases, with 14 bases lying between them. CDR1 and CDR2 (germline): GTSNPN, SVGIG (reference sequence). This CDR3 has 13 residues. In DNA form, the CDR3 reads TGTGCCTGGAGACCCCGGGTTAACCCTGAAGCTTTCTTT. Its protein is CAWRPRVNPEAFF.

The rearrangement joins TRBV7-2 to TRBJ2-2, with 9 positions matching TRBD2. The germline V gene encodes CDR1 SGHTA and CDR2 FQGNSA. Germline trimming cut 3 bases from V and 7 bases from J; bases unmatched to any gene: 12. The CDR3 has 17 amino acids. The CDR3 sequence is CASSFMLAGDDGGELFF. In nucleotides, the CDR3 is TGTGCCAGCAGCTTTATGTTAGCGGGAGACGATGGCGGGGAGCTGTTTTTT.

On this clonotype: A clone one base away is much larger, so this may be a read error. The chain joins TRBV9 to TRBJ1-2; the D gene is possibly TRBD1 (5 bases). Germline CDR1 SGDLS, CDR2 YYNGEE. CDR3 size: 13 residues. The CDR3 loop reads CASSYSRDYGHTF. CDR3 bases: TGTGCCAGCAGTTATTCCAGGGACTATGGCCACACCTTC.

This clonotype was seen ten or more times. V usage is TRBV28 and J usage is TRBJ1-1; no definite D call. This CDR3 has 14 amino acids. The germline CDR1 and CDR2 sequences are MDHEN and SYDVKM. Trimming took 3 bases from V and 1 from J, leaving 9 bases between them. The CDR3 nucleotides are TGTGCCAGCAGTTTCTTGGCAGGGAACACTGAAGCTTTCTTT. Protein sequence: CASSFLAGNTEAFF.